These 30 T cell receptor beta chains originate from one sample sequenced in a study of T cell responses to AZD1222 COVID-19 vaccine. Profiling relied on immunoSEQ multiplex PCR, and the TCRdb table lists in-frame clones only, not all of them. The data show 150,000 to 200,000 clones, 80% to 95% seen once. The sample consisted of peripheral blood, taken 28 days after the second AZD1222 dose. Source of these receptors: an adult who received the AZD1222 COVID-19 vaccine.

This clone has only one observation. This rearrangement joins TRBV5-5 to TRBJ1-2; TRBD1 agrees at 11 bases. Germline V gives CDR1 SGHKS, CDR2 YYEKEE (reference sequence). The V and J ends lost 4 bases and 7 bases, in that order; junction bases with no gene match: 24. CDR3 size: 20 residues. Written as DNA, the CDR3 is TGTGCCAGCAGCCCAGACCCCAAGATTGTAACCGGACAGGGGGCAGGTGGCTACACCTTC. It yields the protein CASSPDPKIVTGQGAGGYTF. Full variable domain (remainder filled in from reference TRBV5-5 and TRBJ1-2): DAGVTQSPTHLIKTRGQQVTLRCSPISGHKSVSWYQQVLGQGPQFIFQYYEKEERGRGNFPDRFSARQFPNYSSELNVNALLLGDSALYLCASSPDPKIVTGQGAGGYTFGSGTRLTVV.

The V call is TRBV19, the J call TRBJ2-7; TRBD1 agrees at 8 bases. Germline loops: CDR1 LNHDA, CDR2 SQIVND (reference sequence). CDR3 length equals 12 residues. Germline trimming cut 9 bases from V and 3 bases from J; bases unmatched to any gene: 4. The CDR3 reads CASGQGDYEQYF. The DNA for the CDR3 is TGTGCCAGCGGACAGGGAGACTACGAGCAGTACTTC.

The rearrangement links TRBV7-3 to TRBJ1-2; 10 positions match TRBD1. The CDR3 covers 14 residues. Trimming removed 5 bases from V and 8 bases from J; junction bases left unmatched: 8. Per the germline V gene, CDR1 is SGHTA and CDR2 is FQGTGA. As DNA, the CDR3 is TGTGCCAGCAGCGACGGACAGGGGGAGAGGGGCTACACCTTC. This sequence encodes CASSDGQGERGYTF.

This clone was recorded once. The CDR3 here is CASSPDRGGSYEQYF. In DNA form, the CDR3 reads TGTGCCAGCAGCCCAGACAGGGGGGGTTCCTACGAGCAGTACTTC. This rearrangement joins TRBV11-2 to TRBJ2-7; 9 positions agree with TRBD1. V trimming: 5 bases; J trimming: 1 base; junction bases outside the gene matches: 6. The CDR3 totals 15 residues. Looked up from germline, CDR1 is SGHAT and CDR2 is FQNNGV.

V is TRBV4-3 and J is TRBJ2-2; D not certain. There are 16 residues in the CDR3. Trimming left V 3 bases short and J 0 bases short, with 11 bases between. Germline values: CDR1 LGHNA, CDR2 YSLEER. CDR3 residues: CASSQKIIANTGELFF. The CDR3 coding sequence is TGCGCCAGCAGCCAGAAGATTATCGCGAACACCGGGGAGCTGTTTTTT.

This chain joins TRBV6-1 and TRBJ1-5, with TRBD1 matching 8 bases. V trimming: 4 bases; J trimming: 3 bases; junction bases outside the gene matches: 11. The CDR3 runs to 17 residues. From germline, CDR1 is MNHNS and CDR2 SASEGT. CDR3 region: CASSGRGETGVNQPQHF. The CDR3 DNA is TGTGCCAGCAGTGGACGGGGGGAGACAGGGGTCAATCAGCCCCAGCATTTT.

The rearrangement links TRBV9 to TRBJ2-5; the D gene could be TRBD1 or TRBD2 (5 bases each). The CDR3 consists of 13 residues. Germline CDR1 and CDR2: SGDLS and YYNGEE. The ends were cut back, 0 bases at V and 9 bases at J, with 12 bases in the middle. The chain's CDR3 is CASSVDGRGAQYF. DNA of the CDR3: TGTGCCAGCAGCGTAGATGGACGAGGGGCCCAGTACTTC.

The CDR3 region has the DNA TGTGCCAGCAGCTTACAAGGACTAGGGGAGCGATTCTTC. Translated: CASSLQGLGERFF. The rearrangement links TRBV7-2 to TRBJ2-1; 7 nucleotides agree with TRBD2. Trimming removed 2 bases from V and 16 bases from J; junction bases left unmatched: 11. Germline V gene sequence: CDR1 SGHTA, CDR2 FQGNSA. The CDR3 consists of 13 residues.

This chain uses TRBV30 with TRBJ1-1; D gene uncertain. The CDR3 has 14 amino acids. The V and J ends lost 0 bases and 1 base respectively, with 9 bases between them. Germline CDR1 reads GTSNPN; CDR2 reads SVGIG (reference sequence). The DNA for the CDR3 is TGTGCCTGGAGTGTTTCCCCGGCGAACACTGAAGCTTTCTTT. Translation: CAWSVSPANTEAFF.

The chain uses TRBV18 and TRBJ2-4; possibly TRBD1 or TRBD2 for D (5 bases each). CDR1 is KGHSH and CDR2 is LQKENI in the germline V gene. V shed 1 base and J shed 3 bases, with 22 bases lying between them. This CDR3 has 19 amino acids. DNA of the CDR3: TGTGCCAGCTCACCACGGGAGACAGCGCTCCACCTTTACAAAAACATTCAGTACTTC. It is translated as CASSPRETALHLYKNIQYF.

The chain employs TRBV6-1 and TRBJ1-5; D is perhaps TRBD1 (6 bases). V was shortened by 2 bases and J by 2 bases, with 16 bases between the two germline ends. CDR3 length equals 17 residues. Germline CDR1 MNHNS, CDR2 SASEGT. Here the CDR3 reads CASSEYGGASGNQPQHF. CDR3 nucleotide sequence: TGTGCCAGCAGTGAATATGGGGGGGCGTCTGGCAATCAGCCCCAGCATTTT.

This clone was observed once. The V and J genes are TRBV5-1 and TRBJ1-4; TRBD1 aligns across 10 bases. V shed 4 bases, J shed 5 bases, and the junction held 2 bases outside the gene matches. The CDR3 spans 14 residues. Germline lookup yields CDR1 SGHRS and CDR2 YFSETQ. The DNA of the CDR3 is TGCGCCAGCAGCCAGGACAGGGGGAATGAAAAACTGTTTTTT. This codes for CASSQDRGNEKLFF.

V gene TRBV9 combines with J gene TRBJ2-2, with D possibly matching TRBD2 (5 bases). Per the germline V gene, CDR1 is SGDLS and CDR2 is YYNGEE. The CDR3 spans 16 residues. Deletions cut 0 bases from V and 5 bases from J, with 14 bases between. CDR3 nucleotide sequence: TGTGCCAGCAGCGTAGTTGACACCTCGGGGACCGGGGAGCTGTTTTTT. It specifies CASSVVDTSGTGELFF.

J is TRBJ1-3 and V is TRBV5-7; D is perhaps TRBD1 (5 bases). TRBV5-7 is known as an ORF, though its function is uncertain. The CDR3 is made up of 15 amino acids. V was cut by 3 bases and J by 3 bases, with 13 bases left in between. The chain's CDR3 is CASSSGGFSGNTIYF. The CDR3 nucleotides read TGTGCCAGCAGCTCCGGGGGGTTTAGTGGAAACACCATATATTTT.

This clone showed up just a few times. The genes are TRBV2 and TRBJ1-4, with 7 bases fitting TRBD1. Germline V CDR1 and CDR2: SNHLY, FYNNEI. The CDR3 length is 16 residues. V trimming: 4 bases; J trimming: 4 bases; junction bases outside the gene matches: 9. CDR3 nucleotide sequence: TGTGCCAGCAGTGCGAAGCGGACAGGTCTTAATGAAAAACTGTTTTTT. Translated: CASSAKRTGLNEKLFF.

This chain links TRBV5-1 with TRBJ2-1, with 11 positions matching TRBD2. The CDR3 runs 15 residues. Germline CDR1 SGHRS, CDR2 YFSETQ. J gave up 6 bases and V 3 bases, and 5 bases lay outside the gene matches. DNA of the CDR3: TGCGCCAGCAGCTCAAGACTAGCGGGACTCAATGAGCAGTTCTTC. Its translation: CASSSRLAGLNEQFF.

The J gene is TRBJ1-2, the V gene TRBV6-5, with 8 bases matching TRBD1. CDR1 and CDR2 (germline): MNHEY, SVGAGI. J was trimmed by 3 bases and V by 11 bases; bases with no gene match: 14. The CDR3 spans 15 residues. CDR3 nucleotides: TGTGCCGGCTACGGTAAACAGGGGGTGGACTATGGCTACACCTTC. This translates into CAGYGKQGVDYGYTF.

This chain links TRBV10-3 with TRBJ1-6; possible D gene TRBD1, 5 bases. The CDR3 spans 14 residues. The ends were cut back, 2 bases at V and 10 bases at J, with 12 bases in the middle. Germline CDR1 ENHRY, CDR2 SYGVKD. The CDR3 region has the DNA TGTGCCATCAGTGAGACCGGGACTGAATCACCCCTCCACTTT. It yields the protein CAISETGTESPLHF.

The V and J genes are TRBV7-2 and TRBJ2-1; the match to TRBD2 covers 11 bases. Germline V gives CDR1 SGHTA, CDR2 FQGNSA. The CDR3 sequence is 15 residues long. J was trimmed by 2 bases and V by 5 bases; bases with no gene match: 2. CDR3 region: CASSLLAGAYNEQFF. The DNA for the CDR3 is TGTGCCAGCAGCCTACTAGCGGGGGCCTACAATGAGCAGTTCTTC. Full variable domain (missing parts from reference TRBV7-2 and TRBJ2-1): GAGVSQSPSNKVTEKGKDVELRCDPISGHTALYWYRQSLGQGLEFLIYFQGNSAPDKSGLPSDRFSAERTGGSVSTLTIQRTQQEDSAVYLCASSLLAGAYNEQFFGPGTRLTVL.

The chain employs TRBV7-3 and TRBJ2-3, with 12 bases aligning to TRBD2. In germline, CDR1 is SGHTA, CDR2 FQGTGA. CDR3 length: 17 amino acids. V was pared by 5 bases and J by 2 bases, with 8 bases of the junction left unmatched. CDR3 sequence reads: CASSPSGGDPFTDTQYF. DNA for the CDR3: TGTGCCAGCAGCCCTAGCGGGGGGGACCCCTTCACAGATACGCAGTATTTT.

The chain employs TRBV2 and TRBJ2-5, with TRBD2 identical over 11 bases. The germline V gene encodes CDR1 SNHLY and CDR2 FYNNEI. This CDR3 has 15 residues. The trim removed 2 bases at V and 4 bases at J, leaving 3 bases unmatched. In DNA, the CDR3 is TGTGCCAGCAGTGAAAGTCTAGCGGGGGGAGAGACCCAGTACTTC. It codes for CASSESLAGGETQYF.

CDR3 sequence (DNA): TGTGCCAGTAGACCCACGGACAGCCCCTACAATGAGCAGTTCTTC. Protein product: CASRPTDSPYNEQFF. This chain joins TRBV19 and TRBJ2-1; tentatively, D is TRBD1 (6 bases). Germline lookup yields CDR1 LNHDA and CDR2 SQIVND (reference sequence). V lost 6 bases and J lost 2, with 14 bases in between. The CDR3 loop spans 15 amino acids.

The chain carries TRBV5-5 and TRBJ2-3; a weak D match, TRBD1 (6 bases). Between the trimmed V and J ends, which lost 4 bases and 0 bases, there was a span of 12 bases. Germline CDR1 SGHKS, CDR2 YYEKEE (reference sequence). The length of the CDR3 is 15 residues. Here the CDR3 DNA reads TGTGCCAGCAGCACCGACCAGGGGAGCACAGATACGCAGTATTTT. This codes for CASSTDQGSTDTQYF.

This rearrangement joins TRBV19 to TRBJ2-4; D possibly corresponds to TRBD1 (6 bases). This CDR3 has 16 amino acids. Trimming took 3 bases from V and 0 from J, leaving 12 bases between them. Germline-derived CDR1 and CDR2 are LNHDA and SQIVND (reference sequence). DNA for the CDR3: TGTGCCAGTAGTATGAGTGGGACAATAGCCAAAAACATTCAGTACTTC. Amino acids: CASSMSGTIAKNIQYF. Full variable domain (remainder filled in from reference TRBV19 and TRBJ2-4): DGGITQSPKYLFRKEGQNVTLSCEQNLNHDAMYWYRQDPGQGLRLIYYSQIVNDFQKGDIAEGYSVSREKKESFPLTVTSAQKNPTAFYLCASSMSGTIAKNIQYFGAGTRLSVL.

This CDR3 is CASSPQGAHQETQYF. CDR3 in DNA: TGTGCCAGCTCACCACAGGGGGCGCACCAAGAGACCCAGTACTTC. The gene calls are TRBV18 and TRBJ2-5; 7 bases match TRBD1. This CDR3 contains 15 residues. Germline V lookup: CDR1 KGHSH, CDR2 LQKENI. The ends lost 1 base at V and 0 bases at J; junction bases unmatched: 2.

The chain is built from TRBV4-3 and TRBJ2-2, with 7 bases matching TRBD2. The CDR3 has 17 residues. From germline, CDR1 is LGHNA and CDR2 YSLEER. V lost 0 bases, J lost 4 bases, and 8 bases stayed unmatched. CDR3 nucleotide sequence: TGCGCCAGCAGCCAAGATACGGCCACGGGGGGCACCGGGGAGCTGTTTTTT. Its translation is CASSQDTATGGTGELFF.

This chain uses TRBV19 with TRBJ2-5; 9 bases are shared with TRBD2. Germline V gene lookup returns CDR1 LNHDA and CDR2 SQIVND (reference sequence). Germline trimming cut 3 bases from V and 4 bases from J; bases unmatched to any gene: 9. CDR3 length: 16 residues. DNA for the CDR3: TGTGCCAGTAGTATGGGCCTAGCGGGGTACGTAGAGACCCAGTACTTC. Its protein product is CASSMGLAGYVETQYF. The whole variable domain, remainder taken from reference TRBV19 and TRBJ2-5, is DGGITQSPKYLFRKEGQNVTLSCEQNLNHDAMYWYRQDPGQGLRLIYYSQIVNDFQKGDIAEGYSVSREKKESFPLTVTSAQKNPTAFYLCASSMGLAGYVETQYFGPGTRLLVL.

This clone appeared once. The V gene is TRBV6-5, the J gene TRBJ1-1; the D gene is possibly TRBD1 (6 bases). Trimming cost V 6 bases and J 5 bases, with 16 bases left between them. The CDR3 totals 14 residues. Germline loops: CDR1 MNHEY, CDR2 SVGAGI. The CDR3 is CASSRRLGGTEAFF. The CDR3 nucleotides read TGTGCCAGCAGCCGGCGTCTAGGGGGAACTGAAGCTTTCTTT.

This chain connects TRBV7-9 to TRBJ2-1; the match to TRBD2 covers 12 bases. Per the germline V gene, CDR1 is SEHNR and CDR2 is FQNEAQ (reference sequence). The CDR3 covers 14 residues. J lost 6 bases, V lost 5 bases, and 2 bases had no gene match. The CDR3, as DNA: TGTGCCAGCAGCCGGACTAGCGGGACCAATGAGCAGTTCTTC. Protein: CASSRTSGTNEQFF.

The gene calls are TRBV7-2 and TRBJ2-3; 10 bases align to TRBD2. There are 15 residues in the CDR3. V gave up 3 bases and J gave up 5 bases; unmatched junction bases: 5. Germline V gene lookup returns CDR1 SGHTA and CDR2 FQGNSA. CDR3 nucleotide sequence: TGTGCCAGCAGCTTGTTTGGACTAGCGGAAGATACGCAGTATTTT. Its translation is CASSLFGLAEDTQYF. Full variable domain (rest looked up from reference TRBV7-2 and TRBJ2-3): GAGVSQSPSNKVTEKGKDVELRCDPISGHTALYWYRQSLGQGLEFLIYFQGNSAPDKSGLPSDRFSAERTGGSVSTLTIQRTQQEDSAVYLCASSLFGLAEDTQYFGPGTRLTVL.